One and the same sample provided the 10 T cell receptor beta chains below, sequenced in a study of blood T cell repertoires in COVID-19. Profiling relied on immunoSEQ multiplex PCR, and the TCRdb table lists in-frame clones only, not all of them. The sample records more than 150,000 clones, roughly four fifths being singletons. The sample taken for sequencing was PBMCs or T cells enriched from blood (not recorded which). The receptor source for this set is a man aged 45-65 years who had recovered from COVID-19.

The chain joins TRBV7-2 to TRBJ2-7, with D perhaps matching TRBD2 (6 bases). Germline lookup yields CDR1 SGHTA and CDR2 FQGNSA. V dropped 1 base and J dropped 3 bases, with 10 bases sitting between them. The CDR3 runs to 14 residues. The CDR3 DNA follows: TGTGCCAGCAGCTTAGGGTCGGGGGACTACGAGCAGTACTTC. Amino acids: CASSLGSGDYEQYF.

The V call is TRBV6-1, the J call TRBJ2-7, with 7 nucleotides matching TRBD1. The CDR3 runs 14 residues. V lost 3 bases and J lost 6; bases outside the gene matches: 8. Germline V CDR1 and CDR2: MNHNS, SASEGT. In nucleotides, the CDR3 is TGTGCCAGCAGTGATTGGGACAGCCCCACCGAGCAGTACTTC. Protein product: CASSDWDSPTEQYF.

The chain joins TRBV5-1 to TRBJ2-1; 11 bases are a match to TRBD1. Per the germline V gene, CDR1 is SGHRS and CDR2 is YFSETQ. V was pared by 6 bases and J by 7 bases, with 9 bases of the junction left unmatched. CDR3 length equals 15 residues. CDR3 nucleotides: TGCGCCAGCATCCCAGGCGGGACAGGGGGAAATGAGCAGTTCTTC. This sequence encodes CASIPGGTGGNEQFF.

The V call is TRBV27, the J call TRBJ1-4; D unresolved. Germline V lookup: CDR1 MNHEY, CDR2 SMNVEV (reference sequence). The CDR3 spans 15 residues. V was shortened by 5 bases and J by 2 bases, with 12 bases between the two germline ends. CDR3 residues: CASSRSRLTNEKLFF. The CDR3 DNA reads TGTGCCAGCAGTAGGAGCCGACTCACTAATGAAAAACTGTTTTTT.

The rearrangement links TRBV28 to TRBJ1-1, with 9 bases aligning to TRBD1. The germline V gene encodes CDR1 MDHEN and CDR2 SYDVKM. The CDR3 covers 17 residues. Trimming at V came to 1 base and at J to 11 bases, leaving 17 bases not matched to a gene. CDR3 amino acids: CASSLSTHRGRDVNAFF. The CDR3 region has the DNA TGTGCCAGCAGTTTATCCACCCACAGGGGGCGGGACGTGAATGCTTTCTTT.

The chain is built from TRBV2 and TRBJ1-2; D is ambiguous. Germline CDR1 is SNHLY and CDR2 is FYNNEI. Deletions cut 8 bases from V and 1 base from J, with 5 bases between. CDR3 length equals 11 residues. The CDR3, as DNA: TGTGCCAGCGCCAGTAACTATGGCTACACCTTC. Its protein product is CASASNYGYTF.

The chain uses TRBV19 and TRBJ1-5, with 7 nucleotides matching TRBD1. This CDR3 has 15 residues. The junction had 3 bases not matched to a gene; V was cut back by 3 bases and J by 1 base. Germline V lookup: CDR1 LNHDA, CDR2 SQIVND (reference sequence). The CDR3 is CASSIRDRSNQPQHF. CDR3 nucleotide sequence: TGTGCCAGTAGTATCCGGGACAGAAGCAATCAGCCCCAGCATTTT.

V usage is TRBV6-5 and J usage is TRBJ2-1, with D possibly TRBD2 on 6 matching bases. This CDR3 spans 12 amino acids. V was shortened by 8 bases and J by 12 bases, with 17 bases between the two germline ends. Germline CDR1 is MNHEY and CDR2 is SVGAGI. CDR3 sequence: CASGWTGSAQFF. CDR3 DNA sequence: TGTGCCAGCGGCTGGACCGGGAGTGCGCAGTTCTTC.

The chain joins TRBV7-6 to TRBJ2-7, with D perhaps matching TRBD1 (5 bases). The CDR3 extends over 17 amino acids. Deletions cut 2 bases from V and 5 bases from J, with 22 bases between. Per the germline V gene, CDR1 is SGHVS and CDR2 is FNYEAQ. The CDR3 sequence: CASSLIGRAMGPDEQYF. CDR3 DNA sequence: TGTGCCAGCAGCTTAATCGGGCGAGCAATGGGGCCGGACGAGCAGTACTTC.

This clone was detected a few times. This chain joins TRBV5-4 and TRBJ1-6, with D perhaps TRBD1 (6 bases). The V end was cut by 2 bases, the J end by 0 bases, with 15 bases between. Germline values: CDR1 SGHNT, CDR2 YYREEE (reference sequence). This CDR3 contains 18 residues. As DNA, the CDR3 is TGTGCCAGCAGCTTCACGACAGGCAGGAGCTCCTATAATTCACCCCTCCACTTT. Amino acid sequence: CASSFTTGRSSYNSPLHF.